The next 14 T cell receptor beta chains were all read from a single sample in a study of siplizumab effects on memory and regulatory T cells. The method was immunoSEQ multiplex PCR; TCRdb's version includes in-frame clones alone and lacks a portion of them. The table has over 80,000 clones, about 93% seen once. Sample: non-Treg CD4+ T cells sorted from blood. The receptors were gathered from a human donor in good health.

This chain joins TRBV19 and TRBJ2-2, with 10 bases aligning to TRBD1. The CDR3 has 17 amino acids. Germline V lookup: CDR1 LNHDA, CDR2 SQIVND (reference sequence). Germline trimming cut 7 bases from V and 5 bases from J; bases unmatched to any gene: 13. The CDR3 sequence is CASITEPGQGSTGELFF. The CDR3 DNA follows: TGTGCCAGTATTACGGAACCGGGACAGGGGTCAACCGGGGAGCTGTTTTTT. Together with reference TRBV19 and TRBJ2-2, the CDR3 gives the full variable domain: DGGITQSPKYLFRKEGQNVTLSCEQNLNHDAMYWYRQDPGQGLRLIYYSQIVNDFQKGDIAEGYSVSREKKESFPLTVTSAQKNPTAFYLCASITEPGQGSTGELFFGEGSRLTVL.

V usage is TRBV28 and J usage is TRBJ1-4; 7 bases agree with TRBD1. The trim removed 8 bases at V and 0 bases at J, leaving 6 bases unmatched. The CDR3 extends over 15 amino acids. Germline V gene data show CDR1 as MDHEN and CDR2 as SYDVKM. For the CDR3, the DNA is TGTGCCAGCCGAGGGACAGACGCAACTAATGAAAAACTGTTTTTT. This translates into CASRGTDATNEKLFF. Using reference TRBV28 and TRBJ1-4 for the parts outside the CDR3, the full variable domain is DVKVTQSSRYLVKRTGEKVFLECVQDMDHENMFWYRQDPGLGLRLIYFSYDVKMKEKGDIPEGYSVSREKKERFSLILESASTNQTSMYLCASRGTDATNEKLFFGSGTQLSVL.

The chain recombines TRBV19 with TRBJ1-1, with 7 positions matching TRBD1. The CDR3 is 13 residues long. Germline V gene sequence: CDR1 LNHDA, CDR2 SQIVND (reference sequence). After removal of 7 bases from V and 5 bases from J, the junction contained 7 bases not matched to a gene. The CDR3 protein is CASTLVQGTEAFF. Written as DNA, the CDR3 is TGTGCCAGTACCCTAGTACAGGGGACTGAAGCTTTCTTT.

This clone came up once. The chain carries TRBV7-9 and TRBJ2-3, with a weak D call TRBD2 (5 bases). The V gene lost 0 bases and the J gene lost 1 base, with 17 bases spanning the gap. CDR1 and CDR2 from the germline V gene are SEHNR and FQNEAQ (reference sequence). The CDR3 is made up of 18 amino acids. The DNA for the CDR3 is TGTGCCAGCAGCTTAGCCCCTTCCCGGGATGGGGGCACAGATACGCAGTATTTT. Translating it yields CASSLAPSRDGGTDTQYF.

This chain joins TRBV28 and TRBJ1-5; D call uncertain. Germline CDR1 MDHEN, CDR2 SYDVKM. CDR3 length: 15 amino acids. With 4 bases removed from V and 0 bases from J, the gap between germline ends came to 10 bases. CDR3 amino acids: CASSYAASSNQPQHF. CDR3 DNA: TGTGCCAGCAGTTACGCAGCTTCTAGCAATCAGCCCCAGCATTTT.

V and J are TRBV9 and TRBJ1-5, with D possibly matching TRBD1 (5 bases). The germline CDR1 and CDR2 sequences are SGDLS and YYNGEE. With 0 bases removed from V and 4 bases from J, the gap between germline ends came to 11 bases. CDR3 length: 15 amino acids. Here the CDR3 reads CASSVGGGTNQPQHF. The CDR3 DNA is TGTGCCAGCAGCGTAGGCGGGGGAACAAATCAGCCCCAGCATTTT.

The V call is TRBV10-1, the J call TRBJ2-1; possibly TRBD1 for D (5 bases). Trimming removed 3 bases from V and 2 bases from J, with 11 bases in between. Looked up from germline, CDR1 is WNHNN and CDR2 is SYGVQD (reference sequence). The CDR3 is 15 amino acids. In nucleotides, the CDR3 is TGCGCCAGCAGTGATGCTAGGGGCGCCTACAATGAGCAGTTCTTC. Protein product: CASSDARGAYNEQFF.

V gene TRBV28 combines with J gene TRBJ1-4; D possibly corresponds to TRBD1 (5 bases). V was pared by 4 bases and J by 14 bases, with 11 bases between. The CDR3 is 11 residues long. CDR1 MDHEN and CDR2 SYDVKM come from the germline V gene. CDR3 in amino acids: CASSSHGHLFF. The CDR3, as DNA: TGTGCCAGCAGTTCCCACGGACACCTGTTTTTT.

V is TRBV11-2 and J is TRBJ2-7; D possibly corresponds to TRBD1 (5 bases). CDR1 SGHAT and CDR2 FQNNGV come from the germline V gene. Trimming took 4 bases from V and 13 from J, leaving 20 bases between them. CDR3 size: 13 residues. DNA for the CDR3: TGTGCCAGCAGCTATGCGGACACGGTGGTGGAATACTTC. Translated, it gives CASSYADTVVEYF.

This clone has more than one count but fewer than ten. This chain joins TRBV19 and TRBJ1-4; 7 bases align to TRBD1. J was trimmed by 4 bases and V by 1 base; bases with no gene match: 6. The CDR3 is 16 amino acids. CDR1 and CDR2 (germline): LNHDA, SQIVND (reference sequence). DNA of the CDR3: TGTGCCAGTAGTATAGCCCGGACAGGCAATAATGAAAAACTGTTTTTT. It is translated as CASSIARTGNNEKLFF.

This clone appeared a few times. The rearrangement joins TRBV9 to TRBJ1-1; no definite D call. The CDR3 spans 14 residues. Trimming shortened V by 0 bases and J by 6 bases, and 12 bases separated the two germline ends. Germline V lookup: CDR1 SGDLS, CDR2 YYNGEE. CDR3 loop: CASSVVSRPSEAFF. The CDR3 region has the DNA TGTGCCAGCAGCGTAGTCAGCCGCCCCTCTGAAGCTTTCTTT.

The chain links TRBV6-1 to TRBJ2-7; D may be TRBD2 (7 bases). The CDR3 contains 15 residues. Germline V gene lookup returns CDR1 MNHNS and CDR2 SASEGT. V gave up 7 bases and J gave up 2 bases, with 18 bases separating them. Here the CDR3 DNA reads TGTGCCAGCAAGACAGGCTGGGGGGGAGCCTACGAGCAGTACTTC. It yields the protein CASKTGWGGAYEQYF.

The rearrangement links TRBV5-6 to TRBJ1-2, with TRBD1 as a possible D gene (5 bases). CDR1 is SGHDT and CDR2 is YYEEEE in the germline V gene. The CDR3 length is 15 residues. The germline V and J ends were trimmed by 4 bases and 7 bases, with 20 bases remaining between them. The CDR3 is CASSPFGRDRRGYTF. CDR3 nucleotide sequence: TGTGCCAGCAGCCCGTTTGGCAGGGACCGCCGTGGCTACACCTTC.

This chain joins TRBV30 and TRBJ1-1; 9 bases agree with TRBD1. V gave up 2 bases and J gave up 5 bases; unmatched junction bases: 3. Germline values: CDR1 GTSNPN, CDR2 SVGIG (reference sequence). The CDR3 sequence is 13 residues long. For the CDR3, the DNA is TGTGCCTGGAGTTTCGACAGGGGGACTGAAGCTTTCTTT. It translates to CAWSFDRGTEAFF.